What follows describes a single T cell receptor beta chain. Its target is not known. These data originate in a study of glioma-infiltrating T cells. Study-wide findings and caveats: Very few CDR3 sequences were shared between tissue and blood. Patients with low tissue-blood divergence carried a signature set of shared blood CDR3 motifs.

Using RNA template, CDR3s of TCR alpha and beta were amplified with iRepertoire arm-PCR. One-step reverse transcription and amplification started from about 100-400 ng of tissue mRNA or PBMC total RNA. Using its own MiXCR run on the multiplex PCR reads, TCRdb lists one record per CDR3 protein. The table shows a few hundred thousand distinct CDR3 sequences, with about 40% occurring only once. V lost 8 bases to trimming and J lost 6 bases; unmatched junction nucleotides: 4. Germline-derived CDR1 and CDR2 are ENHRY and SYGVKD. The CDR3 contains 12 residues. The origin of this receptor is a human donor with low-grade glioma or glioblastoma, undergoing nonglioma brain surgery, or in good health (not recorded which). The chain employs TRBV10-3 and TRBJ2-7; TRBD2 matches 10 bases. Specimen: glioma tissue, nonneoplastic brain tissue, or PBMCs (not recorded which). The CDR3: CAIESGRGEQYF. For the CDR3, the DNA is TGTGCCATCGAAAGCGGGAGGGGCGAGCAGTACTTC.